The clone carrying this TCR beta chain was detected only a few times. Its specificity is unknown. These data belong to a study of T cells in Graves' hyperthyroidism and ophthalmopathy. The TCR beta CDR3 regions underwent amplification using RNA transcripts as the source. TCR CDR3 regions were first amplified by RT-PCR with HTBI primers. One entry per CDR3 protein results from TCRdb running MiXCR on the multiplex PCR reads. The sample contains around 500,000 distinct CDR3 sequences, about 20% of which appear only once. A roughly 9.1 ml volume of fresh peripheral blood provided the PBMCs. Regarding the study as a whole: For ophthalmopathy, model prediction preceded onset by a median about 6.2 months. Ophthalmopathy could be told apart from stable hyperthyroidism with a 13 V-J model. Most clonotypes expanded in thyroid above 0.001 were likewise present in blood.

This sequence originates from a woman aged 65 to 85 with Graves' ophthalmopathy. The sample taken for sequencing was blood.

The CDR3 DNA is TGTGCCAGCAGTCGCCCCGGGGGAGGTAATGAAAAACTGTTTTTT. The encoded protein is CASSRPGGGNEKLFF. This rearrangement joins TRBV2 to TRBJ1-4; D possibly corresponds to TRBD1 (5 bases). Deletions cut 5 bases from V and 4 bases from J, with 14 bases between. This CDR3 comprises 15 residues. Germline assignment: CDR1 SNHLY and CDR2 FYNNEI.